Included here is one T cell receptor (beta chain) sequence, with context. Its antigen specificity is not known. Qualities for individual bases were not recorded, and no much larger clone is one base off. This entry is derived from a study of blood T cell repertoires in COVID-19 (dated by TCRdb to the early 2020s). Regarding the complete study: Samples covering the acute and convalescent phases of COVID-19 were provided by collaborators in the United States, Italy and Spain. The material from the prospective study consisted of cDNA or gDNA derived from T cells, B-cell-depleted T cells, or PBMCs. The dataset comprised deeply sampled blood TCRbeta repertoires from subjects exposed to, actively infected with, or recovered from COVID-19. The repertoires were made available in a free public database intended to serve as a resource for research on the immune response to SARS-CoV-2. Samples were obtained from the ongoing ImmuneRACE study (first 160 participants) and from 1,000 to 1,500 subjects provided by 6 global collaborators. The sample metadata nearly always contained a de-identified subject ID, COVID-19 status, age in years and sex. Where available, HLA class I and class II types were obtained from metadata supplied by the sample provider rather than from assay-based typing. General findings and caveats noted by the study authors: How much clinical and demographic metadata was included differed by source and by participant, and the metadata was provided uncurated.

Measured from the cysteine to the phenylalanine, the CDR3 is 13 residues long. CDR3 DNA is the only sequence kept; it has 39 bases, read in frame from the first base. V loses 6 bases at its end and J loses 7 bases; junction bases beyond the gene matches: 3. For CDR1 and CDR2, the germline V gene lists MDHEN and SYDVKM. TCRbeta CDR3 regions were amplified from genomic DNA using the immunoSEQ Assay, a bias-controlled multiplex PCR. The original methods were these. The number of nucleated cells in each sample was estimated by amplification of reference gene primers within the assay. To quantify the absolute abundance of each unique TCRbeta CDR3 rearrangement, sequence reads were collapsed and filtered. Productive Simpson clonality was computed per sample as the square root of Simpson's diversity index over productive rearrangements. As stored in TCRdb, this immuneACCESS dataset retains in-frame rearrangements with V and J assigned. A fraction of the clones does not appear; measured against another copy, unresolved V genes explain less than half of the discrepancy, and the remainder lacks a known reason. V, J and clone size derive from that table, while D and trimming were established from the DNA sequence. This sample holds 110,000 to 150,000 clones; 88% were observed only once. The top ten clones comprise less than 2% of the sample.

Each collaborating institution followed its own protocols to collect whole blood in K2EDTA tubes. Collaborator samples were shipped for TCRbeta analysis as frozen whole blood, isolated PBMCs, or DNA extracted from either sample type. This receptor chain uses TRBV28 and TRBJ1-6; TRBD1 agrees with 7 junctional bases. Sequencing was done on a sample of peripheral blood. The receptor's source is a man between 65 and 79 years old with acute or convalescent COVID-19. The base sequence is TGTGCCAGCAGCAGGGACAGAAATTCACCCCTCCACTTT. Its translation is CASSRDRNSPLHF. Joined to the reference TRBV28 and TRBJ1-6 proteins, this CDR3 gives the full variable domain: DVKVTQSSRYLVKRTGEKVFLECVQDMDHENMFWYRQDPGLGLRLIYFSYDVKMKEKGDIPEGYSVSREKKERFSLILESASTNQTSMYLCASSRDRNSPLHFGNGTRLTVT.